These 6 T cell receptor beta chains were all obtained from the same sample, sequenced in a study of human T cells and chemical hapten exposure. Time point defined: pre-sensitization, week 0. Treatment indicated: therapeutic diphenylcyclopropenone sensitization with weekly scalp DPC. TCRdb reprocessed the RACE reads via MiXCR and lists one record per CDR3 protein. Here the sample spans around 350,000 distinct CDR3 sequences, 5.5% being singletons. This specimen consisted of whole blood, obtained in connection with sensitization to the hapten diphenylcyclopropenone (DPC). Receptors originate from a young woman with alopecia areata. Some clones in this sample may be carry-over from other donors' samples.

This clonotype was seen at least ten times. V gene TRBV6-6 combines with J gene TRBJ1-1; tentative D call: TRBD1 (6 bases). The CDR3 is 17 residues long. V was trimmed by 3 bases and J by 0 bases, leaving 17 bases between them. CDR1 is MNHNY and CDR2 is SVGAGI in the germline V gene (reference sequence). The CDR3 DNA is TGTGCCAGCAGTTATTACCCCGGACAGCCTATGAACACTGAAGCTTTCTTT. It specifies CASSYYPGQPMNTEAFF.

This clonotype was recorded at least ten times. The V and J genes are TRBV12-3 or TRBV12-4 and TRBJ2-7; D tentatively fits TRBD1 or TRBD2 (6 bases each). The CDR3 has 14 residues. The V and J ends lost 7 bases and 2 bases respectively, with 15 bases between them. The CDR3: CASNTGDTTYEQYF. The CDR3 DNA reads as TGTGCCAGCAACACGGGGGACACAACCTACGAGCAGTACTTC.

The rearrangement links TRBV12-5 to TRBJ1-2; D gene ambiguous. CDR3 length: 12 residues. Per the germline V gene, CDR1 is LGHNT and CDR2 is FRNRAP. Trimming stripped 6 bases from V and 9 bases from J, with 14 bases between. CDR3 nucleotide sequence: TGTGCTAGTGGGAAGTCCCTTTGGCGCTACACCTTC. Its protein product is CASGKSLWRYTF.

This clonotype was observed a handful of times. The V gene is TRBV5-1, the J gene TRBJ1-5, with D maybe TRBD1 (6 bases). The V end was cut by 2 bases, the J end by 5 bases, with 11 bases between. Germline loops: CDR1 SGHRS, CDR2 YFSETQ. The CDR3 extends over 14 amino acids. CDR3 DNA sequence: TGCGCCAGCAGCTTCGGCCCAGGGGATCAGCCCCAGCATTTT. Protein: CASSFGPGDQPQHF.

This clonotype has a handful of counts. The chain combines TRBV2 with TRBJ2-6; D remains ambiguous. Germline lookup yields CDR1 SNHLY and CDR2 FYNNEI. CDR3 length: 17 amino acids. V gave up 2 bases and J gave up 0 bases, with 11 bases separating them. DNA of the CDR3: TGTGCCAGCAGTGAATCTGGACGGAACTCTGGGGCCAACGTCCTGACTTTC. Translation: CASSESGRNSGANVLTF.

This clonotype showed up many times. V is TRBV4-2 and J is TRBJ2-3; 9 bases line up with TRBD2. CDR1 and CDR2 (germline): LGHNA, YNFKEQ. The CDR3 spans 16 residues. Unmatched junction bases numbered 2, after V lost 1 base and J lost 0 bases. The CDR3 DNA reads TGTGCCAGCAGCCAAGTAGCGGGGGCTAGCACAGATACGCAGTATTTT. Protein product: CASSQVAGASTDTQYF.